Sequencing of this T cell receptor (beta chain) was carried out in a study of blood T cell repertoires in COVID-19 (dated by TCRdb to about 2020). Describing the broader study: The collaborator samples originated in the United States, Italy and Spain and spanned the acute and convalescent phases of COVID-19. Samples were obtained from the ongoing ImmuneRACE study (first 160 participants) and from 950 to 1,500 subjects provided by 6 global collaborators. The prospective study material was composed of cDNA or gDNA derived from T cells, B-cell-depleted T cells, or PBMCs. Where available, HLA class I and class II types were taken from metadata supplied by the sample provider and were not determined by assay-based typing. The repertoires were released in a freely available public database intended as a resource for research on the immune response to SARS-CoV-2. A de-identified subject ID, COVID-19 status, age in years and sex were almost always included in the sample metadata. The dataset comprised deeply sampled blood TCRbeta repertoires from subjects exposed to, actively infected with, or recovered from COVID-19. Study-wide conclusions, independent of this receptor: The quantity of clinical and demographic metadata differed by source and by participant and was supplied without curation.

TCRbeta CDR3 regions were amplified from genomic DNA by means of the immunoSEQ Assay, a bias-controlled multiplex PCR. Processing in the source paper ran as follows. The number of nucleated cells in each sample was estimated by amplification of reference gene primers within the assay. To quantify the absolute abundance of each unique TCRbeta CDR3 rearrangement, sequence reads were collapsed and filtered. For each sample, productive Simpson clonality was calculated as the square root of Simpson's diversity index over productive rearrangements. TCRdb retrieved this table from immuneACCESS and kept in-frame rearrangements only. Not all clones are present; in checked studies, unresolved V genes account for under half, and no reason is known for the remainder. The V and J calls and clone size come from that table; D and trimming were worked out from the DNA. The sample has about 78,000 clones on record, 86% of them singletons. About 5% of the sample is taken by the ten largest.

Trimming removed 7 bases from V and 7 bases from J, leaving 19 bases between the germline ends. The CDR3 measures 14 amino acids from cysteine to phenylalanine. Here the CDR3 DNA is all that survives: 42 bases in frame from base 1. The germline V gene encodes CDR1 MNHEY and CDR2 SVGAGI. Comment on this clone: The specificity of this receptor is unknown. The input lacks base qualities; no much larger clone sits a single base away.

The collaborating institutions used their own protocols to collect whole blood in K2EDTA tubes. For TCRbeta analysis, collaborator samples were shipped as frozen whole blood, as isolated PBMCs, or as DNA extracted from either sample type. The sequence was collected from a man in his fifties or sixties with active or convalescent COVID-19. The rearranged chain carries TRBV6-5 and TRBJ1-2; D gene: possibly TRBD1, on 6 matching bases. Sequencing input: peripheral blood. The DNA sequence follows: TGTGCCAGCAAGATAGACAGGAAACAAGGTGGCTACACCTTC. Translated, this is CASKIDRKQGGYTF.